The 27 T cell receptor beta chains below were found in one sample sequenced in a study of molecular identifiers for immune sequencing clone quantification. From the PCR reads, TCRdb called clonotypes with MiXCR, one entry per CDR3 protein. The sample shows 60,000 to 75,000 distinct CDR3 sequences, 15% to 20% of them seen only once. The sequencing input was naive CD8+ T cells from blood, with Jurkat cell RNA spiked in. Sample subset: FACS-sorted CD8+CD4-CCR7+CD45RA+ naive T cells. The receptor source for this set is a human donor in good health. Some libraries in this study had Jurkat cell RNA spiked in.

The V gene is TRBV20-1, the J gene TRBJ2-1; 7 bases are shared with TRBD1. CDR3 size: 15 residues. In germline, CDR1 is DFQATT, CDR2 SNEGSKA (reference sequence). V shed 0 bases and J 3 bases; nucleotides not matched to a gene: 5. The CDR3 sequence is CSARDVQGVYNEQFF. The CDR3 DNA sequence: TGCAGTGCTAGAGATGTCCAGGGGGTCTACAATGAGCAGTTCTTC.

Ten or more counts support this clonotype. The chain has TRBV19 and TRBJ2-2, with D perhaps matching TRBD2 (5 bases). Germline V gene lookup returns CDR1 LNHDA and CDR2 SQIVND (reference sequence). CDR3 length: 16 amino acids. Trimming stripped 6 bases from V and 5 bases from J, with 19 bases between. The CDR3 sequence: CASRSDYTPFTGELFF. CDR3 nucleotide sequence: TGTGCCAGTAGGAGCGACTACACTCCTTTTACCGGGGAGCTGTTTTTT.

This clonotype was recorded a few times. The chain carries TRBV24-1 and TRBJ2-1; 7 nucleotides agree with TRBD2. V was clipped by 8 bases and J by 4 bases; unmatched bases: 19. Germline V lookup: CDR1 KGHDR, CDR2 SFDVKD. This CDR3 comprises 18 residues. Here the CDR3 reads CATISASVWGGGYNEQFF. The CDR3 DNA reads TGTGCCACCATCTCCGCAAGCGTATGGGGGGGGGGTTACAATGAGCAGTTCTTC.

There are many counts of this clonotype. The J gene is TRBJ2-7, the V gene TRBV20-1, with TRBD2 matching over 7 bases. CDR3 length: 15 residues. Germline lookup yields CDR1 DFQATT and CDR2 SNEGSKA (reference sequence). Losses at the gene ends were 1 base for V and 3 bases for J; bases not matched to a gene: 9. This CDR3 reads CSARGERGGSYEQYF. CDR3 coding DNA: TGCAGTGCTAGAGGAGAGCGAGGCGGGAGCTACGAGCAGTACTTC.

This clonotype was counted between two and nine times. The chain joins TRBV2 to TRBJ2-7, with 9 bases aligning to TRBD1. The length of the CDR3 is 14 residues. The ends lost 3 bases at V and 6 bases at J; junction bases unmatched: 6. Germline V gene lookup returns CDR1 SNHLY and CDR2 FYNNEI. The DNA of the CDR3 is TGTGCCAGCAGTGATGGGACAGGGATATTCGAGCAGTACTTC. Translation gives CASSDGTGIFEQYF.

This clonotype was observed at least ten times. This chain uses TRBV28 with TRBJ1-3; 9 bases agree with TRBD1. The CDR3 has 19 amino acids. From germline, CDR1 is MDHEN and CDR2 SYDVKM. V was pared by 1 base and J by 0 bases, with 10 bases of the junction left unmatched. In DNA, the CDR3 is TGTGCCAGCAGTTTATTCGGGACAGGGAGCCTACTCTCTGGAAACACCATATATTTT. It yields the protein CASSLFGTGSLLSGNTIYF.

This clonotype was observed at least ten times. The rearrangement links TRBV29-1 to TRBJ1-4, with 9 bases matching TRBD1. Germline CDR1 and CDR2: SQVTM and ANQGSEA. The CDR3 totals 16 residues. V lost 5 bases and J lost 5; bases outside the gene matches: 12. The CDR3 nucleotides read TGCAGCGTTCTCGACTGGTCCGGGACAGGGAATGAAAAACTGTTTTTT. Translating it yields CSVLDWSGTGNEKLFF.

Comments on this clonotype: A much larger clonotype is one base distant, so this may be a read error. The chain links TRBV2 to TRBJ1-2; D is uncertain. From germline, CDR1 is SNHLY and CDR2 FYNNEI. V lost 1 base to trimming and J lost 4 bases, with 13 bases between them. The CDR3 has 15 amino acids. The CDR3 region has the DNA TGTGCCAGCAGTGAAGTGGTTGGAGCTAGCTATGGCTACACCTTC. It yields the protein CASSEVVGASYGYTF.

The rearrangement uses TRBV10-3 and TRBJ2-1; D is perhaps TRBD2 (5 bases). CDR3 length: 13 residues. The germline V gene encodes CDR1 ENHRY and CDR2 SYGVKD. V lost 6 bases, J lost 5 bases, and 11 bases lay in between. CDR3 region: CAISYGLHNEQFF. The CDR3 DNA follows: TGTGCCATCAGCTACGGACTCCACAATGAGCAGTTCTTC.

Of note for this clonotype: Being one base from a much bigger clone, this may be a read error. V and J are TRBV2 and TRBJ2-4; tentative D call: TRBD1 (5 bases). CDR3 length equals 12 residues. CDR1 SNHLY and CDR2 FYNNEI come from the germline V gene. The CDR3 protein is CAGRVRENIQYF. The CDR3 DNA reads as TGTGCCGGCAGGGTCCGGGAAAACATTCAGTACTTC.

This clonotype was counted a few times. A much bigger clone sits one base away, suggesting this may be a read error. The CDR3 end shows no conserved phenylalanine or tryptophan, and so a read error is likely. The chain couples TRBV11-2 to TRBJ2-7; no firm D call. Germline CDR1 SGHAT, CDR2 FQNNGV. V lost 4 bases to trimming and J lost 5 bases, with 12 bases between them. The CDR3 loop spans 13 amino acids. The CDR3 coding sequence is TGTGCCAGCAGCTCCCCCCGGAGCGACGAGCAGTACTCC. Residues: CASSSPRSDEQYS.

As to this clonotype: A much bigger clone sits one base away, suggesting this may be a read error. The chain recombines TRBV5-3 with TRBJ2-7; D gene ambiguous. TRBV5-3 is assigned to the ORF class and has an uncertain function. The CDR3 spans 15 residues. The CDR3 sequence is CVSSLERNRVYEQYF. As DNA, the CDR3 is TGTGTCAGCAGCCTAGAGCGAAACCGAGTGTACGAGCAGTACTTC.

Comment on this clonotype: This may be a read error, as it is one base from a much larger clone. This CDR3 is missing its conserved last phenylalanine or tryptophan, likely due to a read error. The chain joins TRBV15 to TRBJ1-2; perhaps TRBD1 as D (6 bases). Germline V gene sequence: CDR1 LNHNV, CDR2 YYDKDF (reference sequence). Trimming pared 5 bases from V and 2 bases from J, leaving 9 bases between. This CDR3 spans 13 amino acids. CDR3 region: CATSLDRNYGYTL. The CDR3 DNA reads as TGTGCCACCAGCCTGGACAGAAACTATGGCTACACCCTC.

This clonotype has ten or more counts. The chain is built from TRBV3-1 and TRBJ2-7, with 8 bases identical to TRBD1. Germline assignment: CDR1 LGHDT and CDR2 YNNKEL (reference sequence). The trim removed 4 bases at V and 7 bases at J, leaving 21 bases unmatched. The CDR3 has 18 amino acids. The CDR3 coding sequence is TGTGCCAGCAGCCCAATACCCTACTACGGGACAGGAACTAGGGAGCAGTACTTC. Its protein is CASSPIPYYGTGTREQYF.

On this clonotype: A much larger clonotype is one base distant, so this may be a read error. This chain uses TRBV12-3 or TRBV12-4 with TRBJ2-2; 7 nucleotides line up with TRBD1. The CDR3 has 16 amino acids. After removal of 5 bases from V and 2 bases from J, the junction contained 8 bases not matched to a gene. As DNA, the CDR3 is TGTGCCAGCAGTCTCCCTAGGACAGGCAACACCGGGGAGCTGTTTTTT. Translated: CASSLPRTGNTGELFF.

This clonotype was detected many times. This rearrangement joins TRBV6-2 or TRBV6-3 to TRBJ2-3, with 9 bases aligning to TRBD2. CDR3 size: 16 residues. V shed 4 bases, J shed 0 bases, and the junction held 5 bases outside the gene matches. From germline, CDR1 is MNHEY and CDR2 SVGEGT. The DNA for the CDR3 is TGTGCCAGCAGTTTTGGTAGCGGGAGAAGCACAGATACGCAGTATTTT. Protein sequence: CASSFGSGRSTDTQYF.

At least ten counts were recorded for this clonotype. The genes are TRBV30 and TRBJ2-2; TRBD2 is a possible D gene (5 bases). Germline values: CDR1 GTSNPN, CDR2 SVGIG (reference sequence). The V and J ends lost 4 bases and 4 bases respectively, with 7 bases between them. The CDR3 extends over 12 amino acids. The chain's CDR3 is CAWTGITGELFF. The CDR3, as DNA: TGTGCCTGGACCGGGATCACCGGGGAGCTGTTTTTT.

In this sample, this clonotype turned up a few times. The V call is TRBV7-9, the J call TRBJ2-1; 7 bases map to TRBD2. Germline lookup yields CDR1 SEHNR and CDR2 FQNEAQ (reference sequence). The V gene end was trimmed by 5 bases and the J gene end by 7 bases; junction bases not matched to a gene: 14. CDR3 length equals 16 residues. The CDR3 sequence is CASSPREGGAGNEQFF. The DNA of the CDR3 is TGTGCCAGCAGCCCTAGGGAGGGCGGGGCGGGTAATGAGCAGTTCTTC. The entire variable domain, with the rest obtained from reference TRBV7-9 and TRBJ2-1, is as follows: DTGVSQNPRHKITKRGQNVTFRCDPISEHNRLYWYRQTLGQGPEFLTYFQNEAQLEKSRLLSDRFSAERPKGSFSTLEIQRTEQGDSAMYLCASSPREGGAGNEQFFGPGTRLTVL.

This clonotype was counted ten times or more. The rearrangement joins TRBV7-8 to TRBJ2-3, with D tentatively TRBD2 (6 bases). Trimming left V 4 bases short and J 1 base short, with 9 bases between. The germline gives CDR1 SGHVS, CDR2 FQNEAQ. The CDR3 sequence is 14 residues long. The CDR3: CASSYTGGTDTQYF. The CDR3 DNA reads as TGTGCCAGCAGCTATACGGGGGGCACAGATACGCAGTATTTT.

As DNA, the CDR3 is TGCAGTGCTAGAGATCGGTTGACATACTACAATGAGCAGTTCTTC. Its protein product is CSARDRLTYYNEQFF. V and J are TRBV20-1 and TRBJ2-1; D is unresolved. The CDR3 has 15 amino acids. Germline V gives CDR1 DFQATT, CDR2 SNEGSKA (reference sequence). The germline V and J ends were trimmed by 0 bases and 3 bases, with 12 bases remaining between them.

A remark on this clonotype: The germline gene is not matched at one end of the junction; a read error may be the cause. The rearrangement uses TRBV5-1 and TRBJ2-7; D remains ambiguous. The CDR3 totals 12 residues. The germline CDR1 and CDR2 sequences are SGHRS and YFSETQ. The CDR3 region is CASSLAGYERYF. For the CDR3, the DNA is TGCGCCAGCAGCTTGGCGGGCTACGAGCGGTACTTC.

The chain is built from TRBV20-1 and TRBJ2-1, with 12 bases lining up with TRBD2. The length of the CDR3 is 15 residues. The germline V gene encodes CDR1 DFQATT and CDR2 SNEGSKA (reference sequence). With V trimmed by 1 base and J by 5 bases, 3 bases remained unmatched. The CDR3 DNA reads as TGCAGTGCTAGAGTTCTAGCGGGAGGGGACAATGAGCAGTTCTTC. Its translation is CSARVLAGGDNEQFF.

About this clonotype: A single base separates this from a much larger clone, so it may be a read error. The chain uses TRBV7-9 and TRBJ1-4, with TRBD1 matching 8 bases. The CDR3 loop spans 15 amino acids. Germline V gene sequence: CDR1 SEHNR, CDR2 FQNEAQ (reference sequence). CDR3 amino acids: CASSAWTGNNEKLVF. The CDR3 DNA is TGTGCCAGCAGCGCCTGGACAGGGAATAATGAAAAACTGGTTTTT.

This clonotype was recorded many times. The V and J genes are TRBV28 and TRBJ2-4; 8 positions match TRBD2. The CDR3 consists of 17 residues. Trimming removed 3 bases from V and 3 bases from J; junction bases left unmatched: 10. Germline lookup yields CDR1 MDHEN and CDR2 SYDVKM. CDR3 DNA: TGTGCCAGCAGTTTTCGTCTAGCGGGTCTCAACAAAAACATTCAGTACTTC. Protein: CASSFRLAGLNKNIQYF.

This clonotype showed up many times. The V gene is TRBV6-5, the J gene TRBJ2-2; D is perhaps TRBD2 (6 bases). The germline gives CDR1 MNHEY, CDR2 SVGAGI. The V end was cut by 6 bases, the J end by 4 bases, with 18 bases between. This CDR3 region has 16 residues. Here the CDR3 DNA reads TGTGCCAGCAGCCAAATGGGGTGGGAGGCCACCGGGGAGCTGTTTTTT. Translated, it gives CASSQMGWEATGELFF.

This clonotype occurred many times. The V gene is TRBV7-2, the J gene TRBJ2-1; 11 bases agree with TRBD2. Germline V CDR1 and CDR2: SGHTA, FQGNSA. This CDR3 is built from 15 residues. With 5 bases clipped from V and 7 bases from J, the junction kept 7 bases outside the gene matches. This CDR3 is CASSRTSGRLNEQFF. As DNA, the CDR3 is TGTGCCAGCAGCCGAACTAGCGGGAGATTGAATGAGCAGTTCTTC.

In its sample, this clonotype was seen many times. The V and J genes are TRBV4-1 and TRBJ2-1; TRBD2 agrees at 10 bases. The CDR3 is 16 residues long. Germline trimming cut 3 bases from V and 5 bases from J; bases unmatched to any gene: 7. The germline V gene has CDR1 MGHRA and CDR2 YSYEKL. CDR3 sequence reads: CASSHLSGRVDNEQFF. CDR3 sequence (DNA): TGCGCCAGCAGCCATTTGAGCGGGAGGGTTGACAATGAGCAGTTCTTC.